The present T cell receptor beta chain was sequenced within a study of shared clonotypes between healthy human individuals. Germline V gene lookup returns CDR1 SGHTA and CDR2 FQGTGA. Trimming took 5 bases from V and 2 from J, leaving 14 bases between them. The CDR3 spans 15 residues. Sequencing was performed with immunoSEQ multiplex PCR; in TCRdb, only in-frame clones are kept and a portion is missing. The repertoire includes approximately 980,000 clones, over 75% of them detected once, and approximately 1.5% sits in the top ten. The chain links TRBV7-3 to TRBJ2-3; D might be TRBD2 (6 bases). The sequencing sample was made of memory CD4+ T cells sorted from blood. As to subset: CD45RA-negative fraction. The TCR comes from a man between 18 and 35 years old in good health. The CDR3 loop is CASSPEAGPTDTQYF. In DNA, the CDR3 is TGTGCCAGCAGCCCCGAGGCGGGGCCCACAGATACGCAGTATTTT.